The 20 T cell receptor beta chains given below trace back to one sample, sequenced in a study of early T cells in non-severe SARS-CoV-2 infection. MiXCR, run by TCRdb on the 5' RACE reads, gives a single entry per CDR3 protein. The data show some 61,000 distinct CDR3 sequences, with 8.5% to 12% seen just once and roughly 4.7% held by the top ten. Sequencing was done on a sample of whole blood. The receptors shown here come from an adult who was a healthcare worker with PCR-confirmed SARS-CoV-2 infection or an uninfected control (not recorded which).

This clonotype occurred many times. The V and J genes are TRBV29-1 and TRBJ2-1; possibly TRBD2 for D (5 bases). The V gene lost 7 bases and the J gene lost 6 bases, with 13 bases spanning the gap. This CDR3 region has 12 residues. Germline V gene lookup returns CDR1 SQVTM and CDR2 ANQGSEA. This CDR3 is CSAEARSNEQFF. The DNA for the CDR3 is TGCAGCGCGGAGGCCCGGTCCAATGAGCAGTTCTTC.

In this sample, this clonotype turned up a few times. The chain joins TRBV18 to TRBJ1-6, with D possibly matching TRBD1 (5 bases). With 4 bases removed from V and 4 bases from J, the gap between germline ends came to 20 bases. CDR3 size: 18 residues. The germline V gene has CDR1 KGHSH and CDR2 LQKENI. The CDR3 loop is CASSLLDGNGAYNSPLHF. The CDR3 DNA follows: TGTGCCAGCTCACTCCTGGACGGAAACGGGGCATATAATTCACCCCTCCACTTT.

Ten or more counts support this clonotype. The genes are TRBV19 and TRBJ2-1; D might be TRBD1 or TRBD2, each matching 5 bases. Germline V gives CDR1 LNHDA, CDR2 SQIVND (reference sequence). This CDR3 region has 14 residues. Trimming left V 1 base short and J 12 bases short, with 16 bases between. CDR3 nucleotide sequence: TGTGCCAGTAGTATAGCGGCCGCGAGGGGCGGGCAGTTCTTC. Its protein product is CASSIAAARGGQFF.

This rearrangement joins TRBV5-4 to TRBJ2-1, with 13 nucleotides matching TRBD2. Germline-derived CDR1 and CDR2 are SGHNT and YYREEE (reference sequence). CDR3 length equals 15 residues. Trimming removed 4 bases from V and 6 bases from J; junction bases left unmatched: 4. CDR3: CASSARLAGGNEQFF. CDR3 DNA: TGTGCCAGCAGCGCCAGACTAGCGGGAGGCAATGAGCAGTTCTTC.

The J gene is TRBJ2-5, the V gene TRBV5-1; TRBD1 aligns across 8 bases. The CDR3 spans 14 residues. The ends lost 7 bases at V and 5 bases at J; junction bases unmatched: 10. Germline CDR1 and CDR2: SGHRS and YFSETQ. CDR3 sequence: CASATNRGSETQYF. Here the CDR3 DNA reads TGCGCCAGCGCTACCAACAGGGGGAGCGAGACCCAGTACTTC.

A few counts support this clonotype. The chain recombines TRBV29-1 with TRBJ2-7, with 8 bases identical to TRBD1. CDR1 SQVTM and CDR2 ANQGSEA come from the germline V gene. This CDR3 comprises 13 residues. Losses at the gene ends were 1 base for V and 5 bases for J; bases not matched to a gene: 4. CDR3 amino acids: CSVEASTGDEQYF. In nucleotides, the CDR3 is TGCAGCGTTGAAGCGTCGACAGGGGACGAGCAGTACTTC.

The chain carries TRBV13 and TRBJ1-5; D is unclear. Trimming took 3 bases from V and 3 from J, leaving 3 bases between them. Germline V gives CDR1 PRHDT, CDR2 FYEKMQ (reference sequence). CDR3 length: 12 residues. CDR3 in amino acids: CASSFDNQPQHF. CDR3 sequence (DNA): TGTGCCAGCAGCTTCGACAATCAGCCCCAGCATTTT.

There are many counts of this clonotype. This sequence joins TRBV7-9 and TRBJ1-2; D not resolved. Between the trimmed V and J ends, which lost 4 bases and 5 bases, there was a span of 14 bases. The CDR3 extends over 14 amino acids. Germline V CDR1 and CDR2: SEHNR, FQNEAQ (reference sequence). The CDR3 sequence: CASSSPGSTYGYTF. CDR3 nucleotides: TGTGCCAGCAGCTCCCCGGGGAGCACGTATGGCTACACCTTC.

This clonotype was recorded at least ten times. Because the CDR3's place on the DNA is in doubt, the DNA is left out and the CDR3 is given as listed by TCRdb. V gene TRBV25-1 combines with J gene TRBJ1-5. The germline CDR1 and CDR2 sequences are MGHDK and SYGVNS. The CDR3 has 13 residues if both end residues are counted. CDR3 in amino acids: CASSTSGNQPQHF.

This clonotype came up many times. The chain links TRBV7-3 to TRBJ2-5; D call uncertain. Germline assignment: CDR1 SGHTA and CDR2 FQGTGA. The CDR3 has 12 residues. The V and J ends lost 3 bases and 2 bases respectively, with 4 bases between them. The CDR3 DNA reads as TGTGCCAGCAGCTTCGGGCAAGAGACCCAGTACTTC. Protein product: CASSFGQETQYF.

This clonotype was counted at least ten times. The CDR3 DNA sequence: TGTGCCAGCACAGACAGGAAGAACACTGAAGCTTTCTTT. Translation: CASTDRKNTEAFF. The V gene is TRBV28, the J gene TRBJ1-1; D is perhaps TRBD1 (6 bases). The V end lost 7 bases, the J end lost 1 base, and 10 bases lay between the germline ends. The CDR3 extends over 13 amino acids. In germline, CDR1 is MDHEN, CDR2 SYDVKM.

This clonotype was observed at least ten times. CDR3 sequence: CASSSPTSFEQFF. Here the CDR3 DNA reads TGTGCCAGCAGTTCCCCGACTAGTTTCGAGCAGTTCTTC. V usage is TRBV27 and J usage is TRBJ2-1; D perhaps matches TRBD2 (6 bases). The CDR3 length is 13 residues. V lost 4 bases to trimming and J lost 10 bases, with 14 bases between them. Per germline, CDR1 MNHEY and CDR2 SMNVEV (reference sequence).

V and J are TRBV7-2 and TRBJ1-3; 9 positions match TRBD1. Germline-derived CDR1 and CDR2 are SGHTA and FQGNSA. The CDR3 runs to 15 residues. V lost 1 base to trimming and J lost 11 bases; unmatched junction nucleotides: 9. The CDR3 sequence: CASSLGGTGIVSIYF. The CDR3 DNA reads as TGTGCCAGCAGCTTAGGCGGGACAGGGATCGTGTCCATATATTTT.

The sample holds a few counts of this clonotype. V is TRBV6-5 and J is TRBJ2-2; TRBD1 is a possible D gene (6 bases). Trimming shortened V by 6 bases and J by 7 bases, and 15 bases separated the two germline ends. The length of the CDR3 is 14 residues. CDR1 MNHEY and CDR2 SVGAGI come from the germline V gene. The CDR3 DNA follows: TGTGCCAGCAGGCCTGTGGGGGCCGTCGGGGAGCTGTTTTTT. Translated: CASRPVGAVGELFF.

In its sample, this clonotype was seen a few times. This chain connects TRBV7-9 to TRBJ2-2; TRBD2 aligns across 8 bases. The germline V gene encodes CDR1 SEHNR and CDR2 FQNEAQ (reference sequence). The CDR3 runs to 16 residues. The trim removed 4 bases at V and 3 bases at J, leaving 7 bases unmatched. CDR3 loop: CASSSARGGDTGELFF. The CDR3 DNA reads TGTGCCAGCAGCTCCGCCCGGGGGGGAGACACCGGGGAGCTGTTTTTT.

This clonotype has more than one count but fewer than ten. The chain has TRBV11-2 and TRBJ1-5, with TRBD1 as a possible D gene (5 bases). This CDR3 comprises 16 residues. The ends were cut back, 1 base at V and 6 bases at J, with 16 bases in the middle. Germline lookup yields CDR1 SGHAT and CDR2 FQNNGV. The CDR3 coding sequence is TGTGCCAGCAGCTTAGTTAGGGCAGGGAGAAGTCAGCCCCAGCATTTT. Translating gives CASSLVRAGRSQPQHF.

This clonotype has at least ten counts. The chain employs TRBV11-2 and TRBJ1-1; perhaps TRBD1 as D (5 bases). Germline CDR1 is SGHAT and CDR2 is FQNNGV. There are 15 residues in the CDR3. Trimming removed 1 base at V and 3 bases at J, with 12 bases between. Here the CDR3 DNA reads TGTGCCAGCAGCTTAGTAGGGGAATACGACACTGAAGCTTTCTTT. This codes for CASSLVGEYDTEAFF.

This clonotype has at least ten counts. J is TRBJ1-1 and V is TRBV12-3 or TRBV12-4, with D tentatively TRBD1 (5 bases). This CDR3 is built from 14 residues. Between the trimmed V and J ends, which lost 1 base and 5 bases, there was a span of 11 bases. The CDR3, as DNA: TGTGCCAGCAGTTTAGGGGGCCCCGGAACTGAAGCTTTCTTT. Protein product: CASSLGGPGTEAFF.

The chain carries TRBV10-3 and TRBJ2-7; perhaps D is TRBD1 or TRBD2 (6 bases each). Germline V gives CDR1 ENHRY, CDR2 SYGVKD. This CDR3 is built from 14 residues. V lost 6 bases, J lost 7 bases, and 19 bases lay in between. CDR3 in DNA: TGTGCCATCAGCCCTGTTGGGGGGCCGGAGGAGCAGTACTTC. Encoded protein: CAISPVGGPEEQYF.

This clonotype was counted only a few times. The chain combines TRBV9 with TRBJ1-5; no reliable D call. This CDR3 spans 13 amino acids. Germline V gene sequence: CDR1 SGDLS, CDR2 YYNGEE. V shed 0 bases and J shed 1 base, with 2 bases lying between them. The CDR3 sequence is CASSVESNQPQHF. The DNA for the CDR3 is TGTGCCAGCAGCGTAGAAAGCAATCAGCCCCAGCATTTT. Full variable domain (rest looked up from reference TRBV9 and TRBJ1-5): DSGVTQTPKHLITATGQRVTLRCSPRSGDLSVYWYQQSLDQGLQFLIQYYNGEERAKGNILERFSAQQFPDLHSELNLSSLELGDSALYFCASSVESNQPQHFGDGTRLSIL.